A selection of T cell receptor beta chains follows, all from one sample in a study of blood T cell repertoires in COVID-19. Clones were sequenced by immunoSEQ multiplex PCR, and TCRdb holds only the in-frame ones, with some missing. The table shows about 130,000 clones, with 60% to 80% occurring only once. Material: peripheral blood. Receptors originate from a man in his sixties who had recovered from COVID-19. Each CDR3 is given with its conserved first and last residue. Fields, in order: V gene, J gene, D gene, clone size, CDR3 protein, CDR3 DNA. D genes are given only for firm matches. Expanded clones get a size class; other rows say once, few or many, or leave the size out.

v_gene: TRBV19; j_gene: TRBJ2-7; d_gene: TRBD2; abundance: NA; CDR3aa: CASKLGRESYEQYF; CDR3nt: TGTGCCAGTAAACTAGGGAGGGAGTCCTACGAGCAGTACTTC
v_gene: TRBV2; j_gene: TRBJ2-2; d_gene: NA; abundance: NA; CDR3aa: CASTLDLNTGELFF; CDR3nt: TGTGCCAGCACTCTCGACTTGAACACCGGGGAGCTGTTTTTT
v_gene: TRBV19; j_gene: TRBJ1-4; d_gene: NA; abundance: NA; CDR3aa: CASSIATQAGKLFF; CDR3nt: TGTGCCAGTAGTATCGCGACCCAGGCAGGAAAACTGTTTTTT
v_gene: TRBV10-1; j_gene: TRBJ1-3; d_gene: NA; abundance: NA; CDR3aa: CASPQGSSGNTIYF; CDR3nt: TGCGCCAGTCCTCAGGGGAGCTCTGGAAACACCATATATTTT
v_gene: TRBV29-1; j_gene: TRBJ2-5; d_gene: TRBD2; abundance: NA; CDR3aa: CSTTSGVQEETQYF; CDR3nt: TGCAGCACGACTAGCGGGGTTCAGGAAGAGACCCAGTACTTC
v_gene: TRBV6-1; j_gene: TRBJ1-3; d_gene: NA; abundance: once; CDR3aa: CASSGREGYSSGNTIYF; CDR3nt: TGTGCCAGCAGTGGCCGGGAGGGTTACTCCTCTGGAAACACCATATATTTT
v_gene: TRBV21-1; j_gene: TRBJ2-7; d_gene: NA; abundance: NA; CDR3aa: CAPKKVAGVAEQYF; CDR3nt: TGTGCCCCGAAGAAGGTGGCCGGGGTTGCCGAGCAGTACTTC
v_gene: TRBV5-6; j_gene: TRBJ1-4; d_gene: TRBD1; abundance: NA; CDR3aa: CASSPGTGAYEKLFF; CDR3nt: TGTGCCAGCAGCCCCGGGACAGGGGCTTACGAAAAACTGTTTTTT
v_gene: TRBV5-1; j_gene: TRBJ2-2; d_gene: NA; abundance: NA; CDR3aa: CASSPGDTGELFF; CDR3nt: TGCGCCAGCAGTCCCGGAGACACCGGGGAGCTGTTTTTT
v_gene: TRBV5-1; j_gene: TRBJ1-6; d_gene: NA; abundance: once; CDR3aa: CASSLDHGGGSPLHF; CDR3nt: TGCGCCAGCAGCTTGGATCATGGGGGCGGCTCACCCCTCCACTTT
v_gene: TRBV5-1; j_gene: TRBJ1-6; d_gene: NA; abundance: once; CDR3aa: CASAGGDPDSPLHF; CDR3nt: TGCGCCAGCGCCGGCGGGGATCCCGATTCACCCCTCCACTTT
v_gene: TRBV4-1; j_gene: TRBJ2-1; d_gene: TRBD2; abundance: NA; CDR3aa: CASSRPSGDSGSGNEQFF; CDR3nt: TGCGCCAGCAGCCGACCCTCGGGTGATAGCGGGAGTGGAAATGAGCAGTTCTTC
v_gene: TRBV10-2; j_gene: TRBJ2-1; d_gene: TRBD2; abundance: few; CDR3aa: CASSEQAGGDWHEQFF; CDR3nt: TGCGCCAGCAGTGAGCAGGCGGGAGGGGATTGGCATGAGCAGTTCTTC
v_gene: TRBV2; j_gene: TRBJ2-7; d_gene: NA; abundance: many; CDR3aa: CASGRDSYEQYF; CDR3nt: TGTGCCAGCGGCAGGGATTCCTACGAGCAGTACTTC
v_gene: TRBV9; j_gene: TRBJ1-6; d_gene: NA; abundance: NA; CDR3aa: CASSSTTRDSPLHF; CDR3nt: TGTGCCAGCAGTTCAACCACCAGGGATTCACCCCTCCACTTT
v_gene: TRBV4-3; j_gene: TRBJ1-2; d_gene: TRBD1; abundance: NA; CDR3aa: CASSQDWAGGTYGYTF; CDR3nt: TGCGCCAGCAGCCAAGATTGGGCAGGGGGGACCTATGGCTACACCTTC
v_gene: TRBV10-3; j_gene: TRBJ2-3; d_gene: NA; abundance: NA; CDR3aa: CAISSAGTGTDTQYF; CDR3nt: TGTGCCATCAGCTCAGCGGGAACAGGGACAGATACGCAGTATTTT
v_gene: TRBV19; j_gene: TRBJ2-3; d_gene: TRBD2; abundance: NA; CDR3aa: CASSRTSGIDTQYF; CDR3nt: TGTGCCAGCTCCAGGACTAGCGGTATAGATACGCAGTATTTT
v_gene: TRBV19; j_gene: TRBJ1-2; d_gene: NA; abundance: NA; CDR3aa: CASSFDRSPYGYTF; CDR3nt: TGTGCCAGTAGCTTCGACAGATCCCCCTATGGCTACACCTTC
v_gene: TRBV14; j_gene: TRBJ2-5; d_gene: TRBD2; abundance: few; CDR3aa: CASSKGGQFRETQYF; CDR3nt: TGTGCCAGCAGCAAGGGAGGGCAGTTTCGGGAGACCCAGTACTTC
v_gene: TRBV3-1/TRBV3-2; j_gene: TRBJ1-2; d_gene: TRBD1; abundance: NA; CDR3aa: CASSQAPTGWYGYTF; CDR3nt: TGTGCCAGCAGCCAAGCCCCGACAGGGTGGTATGGCTACACCTTC
v_gene: TRBV6-2/TRBV6-3; j_gene: TRBJ1-4; d_gene: TRBD1; abundance: few; CDR3aa: CASSSSGGSNEKLFF; CDR3nt: TGTGCCAGCAGTTCCTCAGGGGGCAGCAATGAAAAACTGTTTTTT
v_gene: TRBV28; j_gene: TRBJ2-1; d_gene: TRBD2; abundance: NA; CDR3aa: CASSNQREGWGKEQFF; CDR3nt: TGTGCCAGCAGCAATCAGCGGGAGGGCTGGGGTAAAGAGCAGTTCTTC
v_gene: TRBV5-1; j_gene: TRBJ2-3; d_gene: NA; abundance: NA; CDR3aa: CASSPGQPSTDTQYF; CDR3nt: TGCGCCAGCAGTCCCGGACAGCCTAGCACAGATACGCAGTATTTT
v_gene: TRBV7-3; j_gene: TRBJ2-3; d_gene: NA; abundance: once; CDR3aa: CASSPTSPSADTQYF; CDR3nt: TGTGCCAGCAGCCCGACTAGTCCGTCGGCAGATACGCAGTATTTT
v_gene: TRBV6-5; j_gene: TRBJ2-1; d_gene: TRBD1; abundance: NA; CDR3aa: CASRTRGRNNEQFF; CDR3nt: TGTGCCAGCAGAACGAGGGGGCGGAACAATGAGCAGTTCTTC
v_gene: TRBV28; j_gene: TRBJ2-1; d_gene: TRBD1; abundance: NA; CDR3aa: CASSLVEGAPSYNEQFF; CDR3nt: TGTGCCAGCAGTTTGGTCGAGGGGGCCCCCTCCTACAATGAGCAGTTCTTC